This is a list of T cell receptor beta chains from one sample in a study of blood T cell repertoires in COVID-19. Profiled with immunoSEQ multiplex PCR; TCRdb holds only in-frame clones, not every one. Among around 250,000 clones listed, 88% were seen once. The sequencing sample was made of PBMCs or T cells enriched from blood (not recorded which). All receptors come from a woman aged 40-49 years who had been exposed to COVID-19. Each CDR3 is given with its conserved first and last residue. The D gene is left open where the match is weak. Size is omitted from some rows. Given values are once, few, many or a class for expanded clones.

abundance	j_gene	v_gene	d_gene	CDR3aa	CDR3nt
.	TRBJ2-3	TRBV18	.	CASSPPWSEGTDTQYF	TGTGCCAGCTCACCACCATGGAGTGAAGGTACAGATACGCAGTATTTT
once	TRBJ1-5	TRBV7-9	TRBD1	CASSFGQGNQPQHF	TGTGCCAGCAGCTTCGGACAGGGCAATCAGCCCCAGCATTTT
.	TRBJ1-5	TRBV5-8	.	CASRPRTGSSNQPQHF	TGTGCCAGCCGACCTAGGACCGGGAGTAGCAATCAGCCCCAGCATTTT
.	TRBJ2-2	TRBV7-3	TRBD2	CASSLIPGGDSGELFF	TGTGCCAGCAGCTTAATTCCGGGAGGGGATAGCGGGGAGCTGTTTTTT
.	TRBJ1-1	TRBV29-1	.	CSVSRQMNTEAFF	TGCAGCGTTTCACGACAGATGAACACTGAAGCTTTCTTT
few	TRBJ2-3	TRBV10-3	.	CAISEGGRDTQYF	TGTGCCATCAGTGAAGGCGGTAGGGATACGCAGTATTTT
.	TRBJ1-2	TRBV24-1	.	CATSGEPNYGYTF	TGTGCCACCTCAGGGGAACCTAACTATGGCTACACCTTC
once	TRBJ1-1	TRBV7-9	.	CASSLDRSYAFF	TGTGCCAGCAGCTTAGACAGGTCCTATGCTTTCTTT
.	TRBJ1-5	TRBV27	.	CASSLSRVQPQHF	TGTGCCAGCAGTTTATCGAGGGTTCAGCCCCAGCATTTT
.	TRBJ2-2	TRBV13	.	CASSSRQDTGELFF	TGTGCCAGCAGCTCCCGACAAGACACCGGGGAGCTGTTTTTT
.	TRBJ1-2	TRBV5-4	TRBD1	CASSLGWDRGLYGYTF	TGTGCCAGCAGCTTAGGGTGGGACAGGGGGCTCTATGGCTACACCTTC
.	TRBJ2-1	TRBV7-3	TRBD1	CASSPTGNEQFF	TGTGCCAGCAGCCCGACAGGGAATGAGCAGTTCTTC
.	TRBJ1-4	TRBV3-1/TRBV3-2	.	CASSQFSGAEKLFF	TGTGCCAGCAGCCAATTTTCTGGGGCGGAAAAACTGTTTTTT
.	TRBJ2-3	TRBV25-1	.	CASRLASTDTQYF	TGTGCCAGCAGGCTAGCCAGCACAGATACGCAGTATTTT
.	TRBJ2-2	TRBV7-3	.	CASSPGLPNTGELFF	TGTGCCAGCAGCCCGGGACTCCCGAACACCGGGGAGCTGTTTTTT
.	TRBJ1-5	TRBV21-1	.	CASSKRTVSNQPQHF	TGTGCCAGCAGCAAGCGGACAGTCAGCAATCAGCCCCAGCATTTT
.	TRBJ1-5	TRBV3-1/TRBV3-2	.	CASSQGSGRGQPQHF	TGTGCCAGCAGCCAGGGTTCGGGTAGGGGTCAGCCCCAGCATTTT
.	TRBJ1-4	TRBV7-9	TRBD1	CASSSLLGQGDGKLFF	TGTGCCAGCAGCTCCCTACTGGGACAGGGAGATGGAAAACTGTTTTTT
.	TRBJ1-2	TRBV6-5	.	CASSYSANWNYGYTF	TGTGCCAGCAGTTACTCGGCCAATTGGAACTATGGCTACACCTTC
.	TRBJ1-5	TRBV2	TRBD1	CASRGTGAVGPQHF	TGTGCCAGCAGGGGGACAGGGGCAGTGGGGCCCCAGCATTTT
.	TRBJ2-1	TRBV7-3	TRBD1	CASTLTGTGVNEQFF	TGTGCCAGCACCCTTACCGGGACAGGGGTCAATGAGCAGTTCTTC
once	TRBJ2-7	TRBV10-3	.	CAISVERSGHEQYF	TGTGCCATCAGCGTGGAGCGATCTGGCCACGAGCAGTACTTC
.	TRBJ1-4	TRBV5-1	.	CASSPPNEKLFF	TGCGCCAGCAGCCCTCCCAATGAAAAACTGTTTTTT
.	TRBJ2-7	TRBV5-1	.	CASLRLLTGPFYEQYF	TGCGCCAGCCTCCGGTTGCTGACAGGACCTTTCTACGAGCAGTACTTC
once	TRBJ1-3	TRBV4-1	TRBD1	CASSQALRTGSSSSSGNTIYF	TGCGCCAGCAGCCAAGCGCTACGGACAGGGTCCAGTTCGAGCTCTGGAAACACCATATATTTT
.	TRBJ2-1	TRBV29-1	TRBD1	CSVGSRQGVANEQFF	TGCAGCGTGGGGTCTCGGCAGGGGGTTGCCAATGAGCAGTTCTTC
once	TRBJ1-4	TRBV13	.	CASSLGRHAHEKLFF	TGTGCCAGCAGCTTAGGGAGACATGCTCATGAAAAACTGTTTTTT
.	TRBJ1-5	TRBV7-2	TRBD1	CASRADRAGQPQHF	TGTGCCAGCAGGGCTGACAGGGCCGGACAGCCCCAGCATTTT
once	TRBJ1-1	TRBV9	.	CASSVSGDRMNTEAFF	TGTGCCAGCAGCGTGAGCGGGGACCGCATGAACACTGAAGCTTTCTTT
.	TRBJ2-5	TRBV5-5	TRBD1	CATQQGAWEETQYF	TGTGCCACACAACAGGGGGCCTGGGAAGAGACCCAGTACTTC
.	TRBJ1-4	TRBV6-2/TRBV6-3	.	CASSYSTWRKEKLFF	TGTGCCAGCAGTTACTCCACCTGGAGGAAAGAAAAACTGTTTTTT
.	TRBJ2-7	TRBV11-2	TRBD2	CASSLAILAAYEQYF	TGTGCCAGCAGCTTAGCCATACTAGCGGCCTACGAGCAGTACTTC
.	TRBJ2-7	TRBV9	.	CASSVVCGAGHEQYF	TGTGCCAGCAGCGTAGTCTGTGGAGCTGGTCACGAGCAGTACTTC
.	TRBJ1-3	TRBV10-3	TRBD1	CAISGGGPGNTIYF	TGTGCCATCAGTGGAGGGGGCCCTGGAAACACCATATATTTT
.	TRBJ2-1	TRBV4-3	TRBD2	CASSPSGIYNEQFF	TGCGCCAGCAGCCCAAGCGGGATTTACAATGAGCAGTTCTTC
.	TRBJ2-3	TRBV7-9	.	CASRPGGEDTQYF	TGTGCCAGCAGACCGGGCGGGGAAGATACGCAGTATTTT
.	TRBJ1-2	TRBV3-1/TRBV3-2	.	CASSLPGAVAVYGYTF	TGTGCCAGCAGCCTACCAGGGGCCGTGGCGGTCTATGGCTACACCTTC
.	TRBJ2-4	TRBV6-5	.	CASSYLTGAKNIQYF	TGTGCCAGCAGTTACCTAACAGGAGCCAAAAACATTCAGTACTTC
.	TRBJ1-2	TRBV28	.	CASDTEYGYTF	TGTGCCAGCGATACAGAATATGGCTACACCTTC
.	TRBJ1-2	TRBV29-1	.	CSVDAGQAHGYTF	TGCAGCGTTGATGCAGGGCAGGCCCATGGCTACACCTTC
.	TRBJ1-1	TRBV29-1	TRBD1	CSVVRQGRHTEAFF	TGCAGCGTTGTGCGACAGGGGAGACACACTGAAGCTTTCTTT
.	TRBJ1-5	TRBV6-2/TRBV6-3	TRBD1	CASSYSTTGPQPQHF	TGTGCCAGCAGTTACTCAACGACAGGGCCCCAGCCCCAGCATTTT
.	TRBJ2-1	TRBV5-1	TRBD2	CASSWTPTGGDNEQFF	TGTGCCAGCAGCTGGACACCGACGGGAGGGGACAATGAGCAGTTCTTC
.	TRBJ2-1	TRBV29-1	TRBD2	CSLGTSGSRYNEQFF	TGCAGCCTGGGGACTAGCGGGAGTAGGTACAATGAGCAGTTCTTC
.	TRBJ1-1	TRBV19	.	CASSYGGTEAFF	TGTGCCAGTAGTTACGGGGGCACTGAAGCTTTCTTT
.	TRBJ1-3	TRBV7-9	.	CASSSQQGFSGNTIYF	TGTGCCAGCAGCTCCCAACAGGGTTTCTCTGGAAACACCATATATTTT
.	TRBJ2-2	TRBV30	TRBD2	CAWSVGTKNTGELFF	TGTGCCTGGAGTGTAGGGACTAAGAACACCGGGGAGCTGTTTTTT
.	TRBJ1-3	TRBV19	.	CASSIPDSSGNTIYF	TGTGCCAGTAGTATTCCGGACAGCTCTGGAAACACCATATATTTT
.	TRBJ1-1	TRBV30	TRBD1	CAWGTGMGTEAFF	TGTGCCTGGGGGACAGGGATGGGCACTGAAGCTTTCTTT
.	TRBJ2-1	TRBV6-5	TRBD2	CASKSSGRGYEQFF	TGTGCCAGCAAGTCTAGCGGGAGGGGCTATGAGCAGTTCTTC
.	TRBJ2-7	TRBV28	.	CASSQTANYEQYF	TGTGCCAGCAGTCAAACAGCTAACTACGAGCAGTACTTC
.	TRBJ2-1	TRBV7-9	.	CASSLYEQFF	TGTGCCAGCAGCCTCTATGAGCAGTTCTTC
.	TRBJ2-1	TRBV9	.	CASSVVGGSNEQFF	TGTGCCAGCAGCGTAGTGGGAGGCTCCAATGAGCAGTTCTTC
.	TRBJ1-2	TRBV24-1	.	CATSDPAQGRDGYTF	TGTGCCACCAGTGATCCGGCCCAGGGGAGGGATGGCTACACCTTC
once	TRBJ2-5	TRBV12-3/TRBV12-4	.	CASRLDSKETQYF	TGTGCCAGCAGATTGGACAGCAAAGAGACCCAGTACTTC
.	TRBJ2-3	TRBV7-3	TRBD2	CASSRDYEADTQYF	TGTGCCAGCAGTCGGGACTATGAGGCAGATACGCAGTATTTT
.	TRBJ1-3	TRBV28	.	CASQTLYGGGNTIYF	TGTGCCAGCCAGACCCTGTATGGAGGCGGAAACACCATATATTTT
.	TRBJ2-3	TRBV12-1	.	CASSFASGTGWGTDTQYF	.
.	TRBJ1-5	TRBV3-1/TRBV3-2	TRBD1	CASSQDPTGLDRPQHF	TGTGCCAGCAGCCAAGATCCGACAGGGTTGGATCGGCCCCAGCATTTT
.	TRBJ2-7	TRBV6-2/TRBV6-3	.	CASSELGYHEQYF	TGTGCCAGCAGCGAACTAGGATATCACGAGCAGTACTTC